This entry lists 22 T cell receptor beta chains sequenced from one sample in a study of T cells in Graves' hyperthyroidism and ophthalmopathy. Researchers amplified the TCR beta CDR3 regions from RNA transcripts. TCR CDR3 regions were first amplified by RT-PCR with HTBI primers. TCRdb independently ran MiXCR on the multiplex PCR reads; one entry per CDR3 protein. This table has approximately 610,000 distinct CDR3 sequences, 14% to 15% appearing once. Material for sequencing was blood. The source is a woman between 35 and 50 years old with Graves' ophthalmopathy.

About this clonotype: With a much larger clone just one base away, this may be a read error. This chain connects TRBV11-1 to TRBJ1-2, with 9 bases matching TRBD1. The CDR3 extends over 14 amino acids. The junction had 6 bases not matched to a gene; V was cut back by 5 bases and J by 5 bases. Germline CDR1 reads SGHAT; CDR2 reads FQDESV (reference sequence). The CDR3 DNA reads TGTGCCAGCAGCCTGGACAGGGGCCGTTATGGCTACACCTTC. Protein: CASSLDRGRYGYTF.

This clonotype appeared a few times. A much larger clone is a single base away; this may be a read error. The V and J genes are TRBV28 and TRBJ2-7; either TRBD1 or TRBD2 may fit D (5 bases each). The CDR3 runs 12 residues. CDR1 and CDR2 from the germline V gene are MDHEN and SYDVKM. CDR3 sequence: CASSLRGDERYF. CDR3 DNA: TGTGCCAGCAGTTTGAGGGGCGACGAGCGGTACTTC.

V gene TRBV6-5 combines with J gene TRBJ1-5; weak D call: TRBD1 (5 bases). V gave up 6 bases and J gave up 7 bases, with 13 bases separating them. This CDR3 comprises 13 residues. Per the germline V gene, CDR1 is MNHEY and CDR2 is SVGAGI. CDR3 coding DNA: TGTGCCAGCAGGGGGGGGGGAGGCCAGCCCCAGCATTTT. Encoded protein: CASRGGGGQPQHF.

This clonotype was recorded at least ten times. The V call is TRBV28, the J call TRBJ1-2, with 7 positions matching TRBD1. The V and J ends lost 6 bases and 6 bases, in that order; junction bases with no gene match: 7. CDR1 and CDR2 (germline): MDHEN, SYDVKM. The CDR3 totals 13 residues. CDR3 region: CASRWDSRDGYTF. DNA of the CDR3: TGTGCCAGCAGGTGGGACAGTAGGGATGGCTACACCTTC.

The gene calls are TRBV28 and TRBJ2-7; 13 positions match TRBD2. Germline V gene lookup returns CDR1 MDHEN and CDR2 SYDVKM. J was trimmed by 2 bases and V by 8 bases; bases with no gene match: 12. The CDR3 length is 17 residues. The CDR3 sequence is CASGDAAGTSGTYEQYF. The CDR3 region has the DNA TGTGCCAGCGGGGATGCCGCGGGGACTAGCGGGACCTACGAGCAGTACTTC.

At least ten counts were recorded for this clonotype. J is TRBJ1-5 and V is TRBV2; tentatively, D is TRBD1 (5 bases). V was cut by 3 bases and J by 4 bases, with 16 bases left in between. This CDR3 region has 16 residues. Germline V gene sequence: CDR1 SNHLY, CDR2 FYNNEI. The CDR3 sequence: CASSEVKGRGNQPQHF. CDR3 sequence (DNA): TGTGCCAGCAGTGAGGTGAAGGGACGCGGGAATCAGCCCCAGCATTTT.

This clonotype occurred many times. DNA for the CDR3: TGCAGTGCTCTCTGGACAGGGATCGACGAGCAGTACTTC. Translated, it gives CSALWTGIDEQYF. The V gene is TRBV20-1, the J gene TRBJ2-7; 8 positions match TRBD1. The germline V gene has CDR1 DFQATT and CDR2 SNEGSKA (reference sequence). The CDR3 covers 13 residues. Germline trimming cut 5 bases from V and 5 bases from J; bases unmatched to any gene: 8.

This clonotype was seen repeatedly, ten times or more. The chain has TRBV28 and TRBJ2-7; 8 bases line up with TRBD2. Trimming took 6 bases from V and 1 from J; bases not matched to a gene: 5. The CDR3 is made up of 14 amino acids. Looked up from germline, CDR1 is MDHEN and CDR2 is SYDVKM. CDR3 coding DNA: TGTGCCAGCAGCCGCCGGGGGGGATCCTACGAGCAGTACTTC. Its protein product is CASSRRGGSYEQYF. Full variable domain (outside the CDR3, taken from reference TRBV28 and TRBJ2-7): DVKVTQSSRYLVKRTGEKVFLECVQDMDHENMFWYRQDPGLGLRLIYFSYDVKMKEKGDIPEGYSVSREKKERFSLILESASTNQTSMYLCASSRRGGSYEQYFGPGTRLTVT.

The gene calls are TRBV12-3 or TRBV12-4 and TRBJ1-6, with D perhaps matching TRBD1 (5 bases). V was clipped by 5 bases and J by 10 bases, with 18 bases between them. This CDR3 has 15 residues. This CDR3 is CASSPGRGVRSPLHF. CDR3 DNA sequence: TGTGCCAGCAGTCCAGGGAGGGGAGTGAGGTCACCCCTCCACTTT.

There are many counts of this clonotype. This sequence joins TRBV3-1 and TRBJ1-1; unclear D gene. The CDR3 runs to 13 residues. V was cut by 3 bases and J by 5 bases, with 10 bases left in between. CDR1 and CDR2 (germline): LGHDT, YNNKEL (reference sequence). CDR3 nucleotides: TGTGCCAGCAGCCACTCCTTCGGGACTGAAGCTTTCTTT. Amino acid sequence: CASSHSFGTEAFF.

The sample holds a few counts of this clonotype. The V and J genes are TRBV20-1 and TRBJ1-3; D is perhaps TRBD1 (5 bases). Germline V gene data show CDR1 as DFQATT and CDR2 as SNEGSKA (reference sequence). This CDR3 is 14 amino acids long. Trimming stripped 5 bases from V and 0 bases from J, with 11 bases between. The CDR3 region is CSALQGFSGNTIYF. The CDR3 bases are TGCAGTGCTCTTCAGGGTTTCTCTGGAAACACCATATATTTT.

This clonotype came up many times. The CDR3 DNA reads as TGTGCCTGGAGGCGGGCGTCCTACCAAGAGACCCAGTACTTC. Translation: CAWRRASYQETQYF. This chain links TRBV30 with TRBJ2-5, with a weak D call TRBD2 (5 bases). Germline loops: CDR1 GTSNPN, CDR2 SVGIG (reference sequence). The V end lost 3 bases, the J end lost 0 bases, and 11 bases lay between the germline ends. The CDR3 is 14 amino acids.

The V call is TRBV11-2, the J call TRBJ2-7, with 7 bases that match TRBD2. Germline V gives CDR1 SGHAT, CDR2 FQNNGV. V shed 1 base, J shed 3 bases, and the junction held 9 bases outside the gene matches. CDR3 length: 16 amino acids. DNA of the CDR3: TGTGCCAGCAGCTTAGGTCCTGTGGGGGGGGGCTACGAGCAGTACTTC. Protein product: CASSLGPVGGGYEQYF.

The chain couples TRBV13 to TRBJ2-2; D is tentatively TRBD1 or TRBD2 (7 bases each). The CDR3 is made up of 18 amino acids. The V end was cut by 5 bases, the J end by 1 base, with 20 bases between. Germline CDR1 and CDR2: PRHDT and FYEKMQ (reference sequence). The CDR3 here is CASSTPWGQRENTGELFF. The CDR3, as DNA: TGTGCCAGCAGCACCCCCTGGGGACAGCGGGAGAACACCGGGGAGCTGTTTTTT.

This clonotype was observed at least ten times. The rearrangement links TRBV7-9 to TRBJ2-7, with 8 positions matching TRBD2. The V gene end was trimmed by 4 bases and the J gene end by 5 bases; junction bases not matched to a gene: 4. This CDR3 spans 13 amino acids. Germline V gene sequence: CDR1 SEHNR, CDR2 FQNEAQ (reference sequence). The CDR3 coding sequence is TGTGCCAGCAGCTCGGGGGGGGGCCACGAGCAGTACTTC. Protein product: CASSSGGGHEQYF.

The chain carries TRBV7-9 and TRBJ2-7; D perhaps matches TRBD2 (5 bases). The V gene's germline CDR1 is SEHNR and CDR2 FQNEAQ (reference sequence). This CDR3 spans 15 amino acids. V gave up 5 bases and J gave up 4 bases, with 18 bases separating them. The CDR3 protein is CASSISGSLGYEQYF. The DNA of the CDR3 is TGTGCCAGCAGCATTTCGGGGTCCCTCGGGTACGAGCAGTACTTC.

This clonotype was picked up a small number of times. This chain uses TRBV10-3 with TRBJ2-7, with D perhaps TRBD2 (5 bases). From germline, CDR1 is ENHRY and CDR2 SYGVKD. This CDR3 contains 15 residues. V dropped 5 bases and J dropped 0 bases, with 14 bases sitting between them. The CDR3 nucleotides read TGTGCCATCAGTAACCGGGGTGGTCTCTCCTACGAGCAGTACTTC. Translated, it gives CAISNRGGLSYEQYF.

This clonotype was seen more than once but under ten times. The gene calls are TRBV5-1 and TRBJ1-1; 12 bases line up with TRBD1. CDR3 length: 16 residues. V lost 2 bases and J lost 4; bases outside the gene matches: 6. CDR1 and CDR2 (germline): SGHRS, YFSETQ. CDR3 sequence: CASSFRDRGRGTEAFF. The CDR3 region has the DNA TGCGCCAGCAGCTTTCGGGACAGGGGGCGCGGCACTGAAGCTTTCTTT.

This clonotype has ten or more counts. The gene calls are TRBV10-3 and TRBJ1-4, with 7 bases matching TRBD1. This CDR3 comprises 16 residues. Trimming took 0 bases from V and 6 from J; bases not matched to a gene: 7. Looked up from germline, CDR1 is ENHRY and CDR2 is SYGVKD. The CDR3 nucleotides are TGTGCCATCAGTGAGTCTAGAGACAGGGTGGATGAAAAACTGTTTTTT. Its protein product is CAISESRDRVDEKLFF.

The genes are TRBV12-3 or TRBV12-4 and TRBJ1-1; no definite D call. The CDR3 covers 13 residues. V was cut by 3 bases and J by 4 bases, with 9 bases left in between. CDR3 nucleotide sequence: TGTGCCAGCAGTTTTATGGTGGCCACTGAAGCTTTCTTT. It yields the protein CASSFMVATEAFF.

In this sample, this clonotype turned up many times. The V and J genes are TRBV6-2 or TRBV6-3 and TRBJ1-1; 10 bases match TRBD1. CDR3 size: 16 residues. The germline CDR1 and CDR2 sequences are MNHEY and SVGEGT. Trimming at V came to 6 bases and at J to 1 base, leaving 8 bases not matched to a gene. In DNA, the CDR3 is TGTGCCAGCAGGGGGACAGGGGAATTGTGGAACACTGAAGCTTTCTTT. It yields the protein CASRGTGELWNTEAFF.

The chain carries TRBV19 and TRBJ2-3; D not resolved. Germline lookup yields CDR1 LNHDA and CDR2 SQIVND (reference sequence). This CDR3 region has 14 residues. The V and J ends lost 10 bases and 2 bases respectively, with 16 bases between them. The DNA for the CDR3 is TGTGCCACCTCGGACGTGGGTCACACAGATACGCAGTATTTT. Its protein product is CATSDVGHTDTQYF. The whole variable domain, filled in from reference TRBV19 and TRBJ2-3, reads DGGITQSPKYLFRKEGQNVTLSCEQNLNHDAMYWYRQDPGQGLRLIYYSQIVNDFQKGDIAEGYSVSREKKESFPLTVTSAQKNPTAFYLCATSDVGHTDTQYFGPGTRLTVL.